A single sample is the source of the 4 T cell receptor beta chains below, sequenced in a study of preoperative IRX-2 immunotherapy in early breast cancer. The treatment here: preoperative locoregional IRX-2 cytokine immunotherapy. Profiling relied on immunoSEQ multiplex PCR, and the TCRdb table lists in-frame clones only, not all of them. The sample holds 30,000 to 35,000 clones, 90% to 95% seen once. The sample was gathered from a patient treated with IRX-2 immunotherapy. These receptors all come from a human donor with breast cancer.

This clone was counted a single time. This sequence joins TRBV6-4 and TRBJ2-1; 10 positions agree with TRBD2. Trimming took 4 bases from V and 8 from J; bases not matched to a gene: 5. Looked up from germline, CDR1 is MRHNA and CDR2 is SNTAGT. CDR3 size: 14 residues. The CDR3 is CASSGGAGGDEQFF. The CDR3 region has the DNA TGTGCCAGCAGTGGAGGAGCGGGAGGGGATGAGCAGTTCTTC.

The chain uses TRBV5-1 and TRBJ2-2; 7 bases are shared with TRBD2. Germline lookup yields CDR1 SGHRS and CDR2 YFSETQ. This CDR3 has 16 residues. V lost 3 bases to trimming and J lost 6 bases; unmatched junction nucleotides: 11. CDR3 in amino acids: CASSYSGRASPGELFF. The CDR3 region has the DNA TGCGCCAGCAGCTACTCGGGGAGGGCTTCTCCCGGGGAGCTGTTTTTT.

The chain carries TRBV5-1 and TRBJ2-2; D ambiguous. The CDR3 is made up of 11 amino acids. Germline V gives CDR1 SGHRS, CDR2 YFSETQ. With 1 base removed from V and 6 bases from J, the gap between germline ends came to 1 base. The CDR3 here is CASSLSGELFF. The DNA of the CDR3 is TGCGCCAGCAGCTTGTCCGGGGAGCTGTTTTTT.

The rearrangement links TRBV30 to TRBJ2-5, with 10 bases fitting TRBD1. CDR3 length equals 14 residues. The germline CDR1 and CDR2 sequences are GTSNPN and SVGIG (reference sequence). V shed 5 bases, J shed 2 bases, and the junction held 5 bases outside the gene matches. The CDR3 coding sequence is TGTGCCTGGGGAAGGACAGGGGGGCAAGAGACCCAGTACTTC. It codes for CAWGRTGGQETQYF.